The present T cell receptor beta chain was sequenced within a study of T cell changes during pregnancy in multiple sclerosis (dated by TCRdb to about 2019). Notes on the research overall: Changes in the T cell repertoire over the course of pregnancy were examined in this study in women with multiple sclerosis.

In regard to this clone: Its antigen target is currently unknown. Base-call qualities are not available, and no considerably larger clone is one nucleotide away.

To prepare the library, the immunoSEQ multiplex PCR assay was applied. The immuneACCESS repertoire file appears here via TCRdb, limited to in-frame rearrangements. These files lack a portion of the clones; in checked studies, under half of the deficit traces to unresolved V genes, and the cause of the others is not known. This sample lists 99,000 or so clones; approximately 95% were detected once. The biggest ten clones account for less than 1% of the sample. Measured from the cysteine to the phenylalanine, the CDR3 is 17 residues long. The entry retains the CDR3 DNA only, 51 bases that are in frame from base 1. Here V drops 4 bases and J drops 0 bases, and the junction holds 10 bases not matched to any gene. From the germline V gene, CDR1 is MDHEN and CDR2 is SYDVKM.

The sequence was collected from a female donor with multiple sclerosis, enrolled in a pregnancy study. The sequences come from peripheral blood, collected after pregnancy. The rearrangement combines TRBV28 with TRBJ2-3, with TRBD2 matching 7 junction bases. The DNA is TGTGCCAGCAGTTCCCCGAGGCCGGGGGGAAGCACAGATACGCAGTATTTT. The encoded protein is CASSSPRPGGSTDTQYF. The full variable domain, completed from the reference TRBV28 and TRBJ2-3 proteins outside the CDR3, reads DVKVTQSSRYLVKRTGEKVFLECVQDMDHENMFWYRQDPGLGLRLIYFSYDVKMKEKGDIPEGYSVSREKKERFSLILESASTNQTSMYLCASSSPRPGGSTDTQYFGPGTRLTVL.